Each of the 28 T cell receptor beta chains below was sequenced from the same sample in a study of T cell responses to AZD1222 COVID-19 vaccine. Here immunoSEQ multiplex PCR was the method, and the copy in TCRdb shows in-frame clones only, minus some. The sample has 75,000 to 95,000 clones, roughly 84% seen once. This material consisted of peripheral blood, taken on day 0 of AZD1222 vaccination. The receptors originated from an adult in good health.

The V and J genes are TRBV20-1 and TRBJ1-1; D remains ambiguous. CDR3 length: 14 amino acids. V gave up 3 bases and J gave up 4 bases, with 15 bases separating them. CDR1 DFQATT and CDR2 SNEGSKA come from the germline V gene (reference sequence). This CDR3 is CSASLEGRSTEAFF. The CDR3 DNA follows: TGCAGTGCTAGTTTGGAGGGCCGGAGCACTGAAGCTTTCTTT.

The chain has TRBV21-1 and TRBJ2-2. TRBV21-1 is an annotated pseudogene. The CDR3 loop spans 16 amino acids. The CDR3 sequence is CASSIRFTGEGGELFF. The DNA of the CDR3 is TGTGCCAGCAGCATCCGATTCACAGGGGAGGGCGGGGAGCTGTTTTTT.

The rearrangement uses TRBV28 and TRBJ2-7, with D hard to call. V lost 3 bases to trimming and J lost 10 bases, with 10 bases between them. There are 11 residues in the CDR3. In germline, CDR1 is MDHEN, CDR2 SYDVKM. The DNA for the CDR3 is TGTGCCAGCAGTTTGGGCCGGCCCCAGTACTTC. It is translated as CASSLGRPQYF.

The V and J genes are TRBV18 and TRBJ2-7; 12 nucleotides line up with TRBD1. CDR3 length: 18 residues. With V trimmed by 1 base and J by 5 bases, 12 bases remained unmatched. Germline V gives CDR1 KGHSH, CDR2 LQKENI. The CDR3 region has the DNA TGTGCCAGCTCACCACTAGGTCCGGGGACAGGGGGCGGTAACGAGCAGTACTTC. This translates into CASSPLGPGTGGGNEQYF.

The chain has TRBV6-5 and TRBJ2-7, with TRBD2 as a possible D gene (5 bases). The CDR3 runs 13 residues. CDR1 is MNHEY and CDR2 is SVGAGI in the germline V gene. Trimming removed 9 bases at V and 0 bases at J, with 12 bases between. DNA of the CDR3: TGTGCCAGTACAGTTACTAGCTCCTACGAGCAGTACTTC. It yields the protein CASTVTSSYEQYF.

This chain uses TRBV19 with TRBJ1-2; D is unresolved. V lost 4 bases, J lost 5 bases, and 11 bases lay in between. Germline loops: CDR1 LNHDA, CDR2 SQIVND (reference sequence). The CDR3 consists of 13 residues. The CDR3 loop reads CASSTPGVYGYTF. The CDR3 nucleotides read TGTGCCAGTAGTACCCCCGGGGTTTATGGCTACACCTTC.

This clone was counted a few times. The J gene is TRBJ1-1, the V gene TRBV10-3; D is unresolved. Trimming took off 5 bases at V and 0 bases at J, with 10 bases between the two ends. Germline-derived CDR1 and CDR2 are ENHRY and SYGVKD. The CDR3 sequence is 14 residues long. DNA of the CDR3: TGTGCCATCAGTCCCCGCAGCCTGAACACTGAAGCTTTCTTT. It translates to CAISPRSLNTEAFF.

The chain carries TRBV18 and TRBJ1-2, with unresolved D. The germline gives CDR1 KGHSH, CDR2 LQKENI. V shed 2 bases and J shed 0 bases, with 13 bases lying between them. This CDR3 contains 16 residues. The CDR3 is CASSPMRGISNYGYTF. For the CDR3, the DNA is TGTGCCAGCTCACCAATGAGAGGGATCTCTAACTATGGCTACACCTTC.

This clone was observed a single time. The CDR3 protein is CASSQDTWRGRADTQYF. DNA of the CDR3: TGCGCCAGCAGCCAAGATACGTGGCGGGGGCGCGCAGATACGCAGTATTTT. The chain carries TRBV4-3 and TRBJ2-3; TRBD2 is a possible D gene (7 bases). The CDR3 spans 17 residues. Deletions cut 0 bases from V and 4 bases from J, with 17 bases between. Per the germline V gene, CDR1 is LGHNA and CDR2 is YSLEER.

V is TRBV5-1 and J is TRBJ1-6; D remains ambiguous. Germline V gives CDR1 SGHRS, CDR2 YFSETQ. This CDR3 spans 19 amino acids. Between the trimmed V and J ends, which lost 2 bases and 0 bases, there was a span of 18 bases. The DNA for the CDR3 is TGCGCCAGCAGCTTAGGACGGAGAATACAAAGCTCCTATAATTCACCCCTCCACTTT. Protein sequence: CASSLGRRIQSSYNSPLHF.

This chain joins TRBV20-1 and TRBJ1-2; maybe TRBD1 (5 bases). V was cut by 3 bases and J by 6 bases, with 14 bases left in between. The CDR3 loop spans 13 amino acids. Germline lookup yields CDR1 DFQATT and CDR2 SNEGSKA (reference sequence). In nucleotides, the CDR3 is TGCAGTGCTAGTCTTGGGGGAGGGAATGGCTACACCTTC. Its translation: CSASLGGGNGYTF.

The chain's CDR3 is CASSPGTGNYGYTF. CDR3 DNA sequence: TGTGCCAGCTCACCAGGGACAGGAAACTATGGCTACACCTTC. The rearrangement links TRBV18 to TRBJ1-2, with 8 bases identical to TRBD1. The J segment lost 2 bases and the V segment lost 2 bases, leaving 1 base of the junction unmatched. Germline CDR1 KGHSH, CDR2 LQKENI. The CDR3 spans 14 residues. Filled out from reference TRBV18 and TRBJ1-2, the complete variable domain reads NAGVMQNPRHLVRRRGQEARLRCSPMKGHSHVYWYRQLPEEGLKFMVYLQKENIIDESGMPKERFSAEFPKEGPSILRIQQVVRGDSAAYFCASSPGTGNYGYTFGSGTRLTVV.

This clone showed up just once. The CDR3 spells CASRLDSNTGELFF. CDR3 DNA: TGTGCCAGCCGCCTGGATTCGAACACCGGGGAGCTGTTTTTT. The rearrangement uses TRBV6-5 and TRBJ2-2; D remains unclear. The CDR3 has 14 residues. Germline CDR1 is MNHEY and CDR2 is SVGAGI. Trimming cost V 8 bases and J 0 bases, with 10 bases left between them.

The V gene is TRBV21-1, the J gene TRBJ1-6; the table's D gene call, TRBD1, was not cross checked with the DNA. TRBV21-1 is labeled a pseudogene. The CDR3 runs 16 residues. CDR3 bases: TGTGCCAGCAGCTCCCCAAGGACAGATTATAATTCACCCCTCCACTTT. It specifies CASSSPRTDYNSPLHF.

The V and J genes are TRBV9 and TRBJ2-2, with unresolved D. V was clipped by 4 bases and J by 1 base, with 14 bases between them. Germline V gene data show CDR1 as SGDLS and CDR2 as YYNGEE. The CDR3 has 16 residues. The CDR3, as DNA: TGTGCCAGCAGCCCGAGAGTGGGTCTGAACACCGGGGAGCTGTTTTTT. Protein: CASSPRVGLNTGELFF.

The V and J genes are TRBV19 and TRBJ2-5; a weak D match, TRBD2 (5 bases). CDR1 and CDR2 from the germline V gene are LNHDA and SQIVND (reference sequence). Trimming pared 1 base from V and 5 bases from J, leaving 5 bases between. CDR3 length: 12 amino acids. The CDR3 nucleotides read TGTGCCAGTAGTATAGGAGGGGAGACCCAGTACTTC. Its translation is CASSIGGETQYF. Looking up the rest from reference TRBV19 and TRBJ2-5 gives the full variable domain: DGGITQSPKYLFRKEGQNVTLSCEQNLNHDAMYWYRQDPGQGLRLIYYSQIVNDFQKGDIAEGYSVSREKKESFPLTVTSAQKNPTAFYLCASSIGGETQYFGPGTRLLVL.

CDR3 nucleotide sequence: TGTGCCAGCAGCCGGGACAGTGTCTACACCTTC. Protein: CASSRDSVYTF. This chain links TRBV6-5 with TRBJ1-2; 7 positions match TRBD1. The CDR3 sequence is 11 residues long. The germline V gene encodes CDR1 MNHEY and CDR2 SVGAGI. The junction had 5 bases not matched to a gene; V was cut back by 6 bases and J by 10 bases.

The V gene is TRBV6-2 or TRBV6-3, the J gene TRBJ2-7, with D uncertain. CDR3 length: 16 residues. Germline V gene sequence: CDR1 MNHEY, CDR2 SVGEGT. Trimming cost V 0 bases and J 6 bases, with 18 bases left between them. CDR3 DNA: TGTGCCAGCAGTTACTCGAGCGCCTACCTTAGCCCCGAGCAGTACTTC. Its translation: CASSYSSAYLSPEQYF.

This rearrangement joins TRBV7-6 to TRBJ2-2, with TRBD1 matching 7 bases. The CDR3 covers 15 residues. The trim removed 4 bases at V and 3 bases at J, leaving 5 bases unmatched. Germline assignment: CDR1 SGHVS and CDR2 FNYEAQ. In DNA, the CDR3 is TGTGCCAGCAGCTCCCGCGGACAGGACACCGGGGAGCTGTTTTTT. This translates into CASSSRGQDTGELFF.

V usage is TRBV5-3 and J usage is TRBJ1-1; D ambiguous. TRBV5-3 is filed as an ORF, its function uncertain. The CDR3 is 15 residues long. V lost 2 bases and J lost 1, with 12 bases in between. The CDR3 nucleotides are TGTGCCAGAAGCTTTCAAACCTACAGGAACACTGAAGCTTTCTTT. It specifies CARSFQTYRNTEAFF.

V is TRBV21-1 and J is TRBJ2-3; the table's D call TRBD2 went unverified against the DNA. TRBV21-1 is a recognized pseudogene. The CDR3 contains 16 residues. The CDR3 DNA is TGTGCCAGCAGCAAATCAGGTAGCGGGGGACCAGATACGCAGTATTTT. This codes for CASSKSGSGGPDTQYF.

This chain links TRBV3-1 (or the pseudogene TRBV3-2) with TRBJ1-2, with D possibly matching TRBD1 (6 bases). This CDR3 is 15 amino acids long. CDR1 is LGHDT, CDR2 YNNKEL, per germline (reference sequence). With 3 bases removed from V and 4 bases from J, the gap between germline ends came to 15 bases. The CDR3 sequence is CASSQSRGRLYGYTF. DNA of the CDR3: TGTGCCAGCAGCCAGAGCAGGGGACGGCTCTATGGCTACACCTTC.

In DNA form, the CDR3 reads TGTGCCAGCAGTGAAGGGCAGGGGGCGAGGCCCCAGCATTTT. Residues: CASSEGQGARPQHF. The chain employs TRBV2 and TRBJ1-5; 8 nucleotides line up with TRBD1. J lost 9 bases, V lost 1 base, and 5 bases had no gene match. The CDR3 runs to 14 residues. Germline CDR1 and CDR2: SNHLY and FYNNEI.

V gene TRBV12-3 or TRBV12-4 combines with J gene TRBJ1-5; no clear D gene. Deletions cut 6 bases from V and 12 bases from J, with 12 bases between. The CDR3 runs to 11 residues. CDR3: CASRFDGHQHF. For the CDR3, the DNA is TGTGCCAGCAGATTCGACGGTCACCAGCATTTT.

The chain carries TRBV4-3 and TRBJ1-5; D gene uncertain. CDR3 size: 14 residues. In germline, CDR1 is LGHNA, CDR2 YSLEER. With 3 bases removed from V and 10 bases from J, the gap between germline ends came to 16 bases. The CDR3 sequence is CASSQAPAPQPQHF. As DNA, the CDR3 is TGCGCCAGCAGCCAGGCCCCGGCCCCTCAACCCCAGCATTTT.

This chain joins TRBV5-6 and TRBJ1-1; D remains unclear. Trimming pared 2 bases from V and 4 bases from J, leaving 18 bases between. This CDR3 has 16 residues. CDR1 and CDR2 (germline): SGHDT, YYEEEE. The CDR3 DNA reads TGTGCCAGCAGCTTCCCGGCTGGGGTGGTCGGCACTGAAGCTTTCTTT. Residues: CASSFPAGVVGTEAFF.

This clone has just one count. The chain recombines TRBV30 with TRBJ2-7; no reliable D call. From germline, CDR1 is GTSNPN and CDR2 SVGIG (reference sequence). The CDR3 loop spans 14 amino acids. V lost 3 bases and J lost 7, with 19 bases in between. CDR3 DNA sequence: TGTGCCTGGAGCGAATCCGGGTTCATACGGGAGCAGTACTTC. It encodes CAWSESGFIREQYF.

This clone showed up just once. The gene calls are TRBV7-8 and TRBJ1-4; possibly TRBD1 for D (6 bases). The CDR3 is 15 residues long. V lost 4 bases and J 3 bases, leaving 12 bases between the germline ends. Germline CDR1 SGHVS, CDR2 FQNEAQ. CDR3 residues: CASSSQDRSNEKLFF. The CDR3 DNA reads TGTGCCAGCAGCTCGCAAGACAGGTCTAATGAAAAACTGTTTTTT.